Following are 29 T cell receptor beta chains from one sample sequenced in a study of graft-versus-host responses after intestinal transplantation. Here immunoSEQ multiplex PCR was the method, and the copy in TCRdb shows in-frame clones only, minus some. This table has roughly 110,000 clones, around 90% appearing once. These receptors have no identified antigens. The starting material was unstimulated CD4+ T cells sorted from spleen or lymph node cells, obtained before transplant. The source of these receptors is a human donor who was the organ donor for an intestinal transplant.

The chain uses TRBV10-2 and TRBJ2-3; TRBD2 matches 7 bases. The CDR3 is 15 amino acids. Per the germline V gene, CDR1 is WSHSY and CDR2 is SAAADI. V trimming: 2 bases; J trimming: 10 bases; junction bases outside the gene matches: 12. Here the CDR3 DNA reads TGCGCCAGCAGTGAGGGGGAGGGCCCACGGATACCGCAGTATTTT. As protein: CASSEGEGPRIPQYF.

This clone was counted once. The chain is built from TRBV10-2 and TRBJ2-5; 10 bases agree with TRBD2. The CDR3 runs 15 residues. Germline values: CDR1 WSHSY, CDR2 SAAADI. V lost 5 bases, J lost 5 bases, and 8 bases stayed unmatched. CDR3 sequence reads: CASSLSGRGGETQYF. In DNA form, the CDR3 reads TGCGCCAGCAGTTTGAGCGGGAGGGGTGGGGAGACCCAGTACTTC.

Turning to this clone: Its ends do not fully match the called genes, so a read error is possible. The CDR3 nucleotides are TGTGCCAGCAGTTTAGGACTCCCCTCCTACGAGCAGTACTTC. It specifies CASSLGLPSYEQYF. The gene calls are TRBV7-8 and TRBJ2-7, with D possibly being TRBD2 (5 bases). Germline assignment: CDR1 SGHVS and CDR2 FQNEAQ. The CDR3 is made up of 14 amino acids.

J is TRBJ1-2 and V is TRBV28; 9 positions agree with TRBD1. The V gene's germline CDR1 is MDHEN and CDR2 SYDVKM. V shed 4 bases, J shed 6 bases, and the junction held 9 bases outside the gene matches. The CDR3 spans 15 residues. CDR3 coding DNA: TGTGCCAGCAGTTCCCCTCCCGACAGGGGGAATGGCTACACCTTC. It translates to CASSSPPDRGNGYTF.

This clone has only one observation. The V call is TRBV5-1, the J call TRBJ1-3; D is unclear. Trimming stripped 4 bases from V and 0 bases from J, with 8 bases between. This CDR3 has 14 residues. Germline loops: CDR1 SGHRS, CDR2 YFSETQ. The DNA of the CDR3 is TGCGCCAGCAGCAGGCATGACTCTGGAAACACCATATATTTT. This gives the protein CASSRHDSGNTIYF. Complete variable domain (other parts from reference TRBV5-1 and TRBJ1-3): KAGVTQTPRYLIKTRGQQVTLSCSPISGHRSVSWYQQTPGQGLQFLFEYFSETQRNKGNFPGRFSGRQFSNSRSEMNVSTLELGDSALYLCASSRHDSGNTIYFGEGSWLTVV.

The V and J genes are TRBV4-1 and TRBJ2-7; 8 bases match TRBD1. The germline V gene encodes CDR1 MGHRA and CDR2 YSYEKL. Unmatched junction bases numbered 9, after V lost 1 base and J lost 7 bases. CDR3 length equals 15 residues. The CDR3 here is CASSQVGTGLREQYF. The DNA for the CDR3 is TGCGCCAGCAGCCAAGTCGGGACAGGCCTTAGGGAGCAGTACTTC.

The rearrangement uses TRBV9 and TRBJ1-2; no firm D call. The CDR3 totals 13 residues. Germline-derived CDR1 and CDR2 are SGDLS and YYNGEE. V was trimmed by 0 bases and J by 3 bases, leaving 6 bases between them. CDR3 bases: TGTGCCAGCAGCGTAGGAATGGACTATGGCTACACCTTC. Protein sequence: CASSVGMDYGYTF.

The V call is TRBV9, the J call TRBJ1-6; 7 bases are shared with TRBD1. The germline V gene encodes CDR1 SGDLS and CDR2 YYNGEE. This CDR3 spans 15 amino acids. With 2 bases clipped from V and 11 bases from J, the junction kept 10 bases outside the gene matches. This CDR3 reads CASSVRDSDFPPLHF. The CDR3 DNA sequence: TGTGCCAGCAGCGTCCGGGACAGCGATTTTCCACCCCTCCACTTT.

This clone was found once. This rearrangement joins TRBV12-5 to TRBJ2-7, with 11 bases fitting TRBD2. Germline values: CDR1 LGHNT, CDR2 FRNRAP. The CDR3 extends over 14 amino acids. The J segment lost 6 bases and the V segment lost 1 base, leaving 2 bases of the junction unmatched. CDR3 DNA: TGTGCTAGTGGTTTGGGACTAGCGGGACGCGAGCAGTACTTC. Protein product: CASGLGLAGREQYF.

The rearrangement links TRBV29-1 to TRBJ2-1, with D tentatively TRBD1 or TRBD2 (5 bases each). From germline, CDR1 is SQVTM and CDR2 ANQGSEA. The V gene lost 4 bases and the J gene lost 0 bases, with 10 bases spanning the gap. This CDR3 has 14 residues. The CDR3 DNA follows: TGCAGCGTTGTGTGGGACCGCTCCTACAATGAGCAGTTCTTC. It specifies CSVVWDRSYNEQFF.

The rearrangement links TRBV11-3 to TRBJ2-7; 7 bases map to TRBD1. The V gene end was trimmed by 1 base and the J gene end by 3 bases; junction bases not matched to a gene: 9. The CDR3 runs 16 residues. Germline assignment: CDR1 SGHNT and CDR2 YENEEA. CDR3 DNA: TGTGCCAGCAGCTTAGGGGCCGGGACAGCTCACTACGAGCAGTACTTC. Translation: CASSLGAGTAHYEQYF. Based on the CDR3 plus reference TRBV11-3 and TRBJ2-7, the full variable domain is EAGVVQSPRYKIIEKKQPVAFWCNPISGHNTLYWYLQNLGQGPELLIRYENEEAVDDSQLPKDRFSAERLKGVDSTLKIQPAELGDSAVYLCASSLGAGTAHYEQYFGPGTRLTVT.

The chain carries TRBV19 and TRBJ2-3, with 14 bases lining up with TRBD2. The V gene's germline CDR1 is LNHDA and CDR2 SQIVND (reference sequence). The CDR3 has 17 amino acids. The trim removed 6 bases at V and 7 bases at J, leaving 12 bases unmatched. Here the CDR3 reads CASRIAHGLAGGHTQYF. The CDR3 bases are TGTGCCAGTAGAATTGCCCACGGACTAGCGGGAGGTCATACGCAGTATTTT.

The gene calls are TRBV6-6 and TRBJ1-4; D is ambiguous. CDR3 length equals 10 residues. Looked up from germline, CDR1 is MNHNY and CDR2 is SVGAGI (reference sequence). Trimming shortened V by 5 bases and J by 8 bases, and 3 bases separated the two germline ends. CDR3 in DNA: TGTGCCAGCAGTGAAGAAAAACTGTTTTTT. It specifies CASSEEKLFF.

This clone was seen once. The rearrangement joins TRBV7-6 to TRBJ2-5, with D tentatively TRBD1 or TRBD2 (5 bases each). In germline, CDR1 is SGHVS, CDR2 FNYEAQ. V was cut by 4 bases and J by 2 bases, with 8 bases left in between. The CDR3 loop spans 13 amino acids. CDR3: CASSWDPQETQYF. The CDR3 nucleotides are TGTGCCAGCAGCTGGGACCCTCAAGAGACCCAGTACTTC.

The chain joins TRBV4-1 to TRBJ2-1; 9 bases align to TRBD1. CDR3 size: 15 residues. In germline, CDR1 is MGHRA, CDR2 YSYEKL. V lost 3 bases to trimming and J lost 7 bases; unmatched junction nucleotides: 7. For the CDR3, the DNA is TGCGCCAGCAGCCATGCGGACAGGGGAACGAATGAGCAGTTCTTC. This encodes CASSHADRGTNEQFF.

This clone was observed a handful of times. The genes are TRBV4-1 and TRBJ1-2; TRBD1 might be the D (6 bases). From germline, CDR1 is MGHRA and CDR2 YSYEKL. This CDR3 has 16 amino acids. Trimming stripped 2 bases from V and 8 bases from J, with 21 bases between. The CDR3 DNA follows: TGCGCCAGCAGCCAACCCTCCGGGGGGGGGCGTATCGGCTACACCTTC. Its translation: CASSQPSGGGRIGYTF.

Concerning this clone itself: A junction end diverges from the germline sequence, so it may reflect a read error. The rearrangement uses TRBV7-3 and TRBJ2-3; 9 bases match TRBD2. Germline loops: CDR1 SGHTA, CDR2 FQGTGA. The CDR3 consists of 14 residues. This chain's CDR3 is CASSLGTSRDTQYF. In DNA form, the CDR3 reads TGTGCCAGCAGCCTCGGGACTAGCAGAGATACGCAGTATTTT.

The V and J genes are TRBV18 and TRBJ2-1; 11 nucleotides match TRBD2. This CDR3 has 16 amino acids. J was trimmed by 6 bases and V by 0 bases; bases with no gene match: 4. The germline V gene encodes CDR1 KGHSH and CDR2 LQKENI. The CDR3: CASSPPNSGGVNEQFF. The DNA of the CDR3 is TGTGCCAGCTCACCACCGAATAGCGGGGGGGTCAATGAGCAGTTCTTC.

This clone was seen only once. This chain uses TRBV7-3 with TRBJ2-3; 11 bases line up with TRBD2. The CDR3 loop spans 16 amino acids. The germline CDR1 and CDR2 sequences are SGHTA and FQGTGA. The junction had 4 bases not matched to a gene; V was cut back by 2 bases and J by 3 bases. CDR3 nucleotide sequence: TGTGCCAGCAGCTTACTAGCGGGAGGCGTAACAGATACGCAGTATTTT. Protein: CASSLLAGGVTDTQYF.

This chain joins TRBV5-1 and TRBJ2-5; 8 nucleotides line up with TRBD1. Near its end, the DNA agrees better with TRBJ2-7, so the J call may be wrong. The CDR3 length is 14 residues. Germline V gives CDR1 SGHRS, CDR2 YFSETQ. CDR3 bases: TGCGCCAGCAGCCAACCGACAGGGGCCTACGAGCAGTACTTC. Its protein product is CASSQPTGAYEQYF.

CDR3 in amino acids: CAWSASSYEQYF. In DNA form, the CDR3 reads TGTGCCTGGAGTGCGAGCTCCTACGAGCAGTACTTC. The gene calls are TRBV30 and TRBJ2-7; D not resolved. This CDR3 is built from 12 residues. Trimming shortened V by 1 base and J by 0 bases, and 4 bases separated the two germline ends. From germline, CDR1 is GTSNPN and CDR2 SVGIG (reference sequence).

The CDR3: CASSLDRAADTQYF. In DNA form, the CDR3 reads TGCGCCAGCAGCTTGGACAGAGCGGCGGATACGCAGTATTTT. The genes are TRBV5-1 and TRBJ2-3, with D possibly TRBD2 on 5 matching bases. This CDR3 has 14 residues. The V gene's germline CDR1 is SGHRS and CDR2 YFSETQ. V was clipped by 0 bases and J by 6 bases, with 11 bases between them. The full variable domain, completed using reference TRBV5-1 and TRBJ2-3, is KAGVTQTPRYLIKTRGQQVTLSCSPISGHRSVSWYQQTPGQGLQFLFEYFSETQRNKGNFPGRFSGRQFSNSRSEMNVSTLELGDSALYLCASSLDRAADTQYFGPGTRLTVL.

The V call is TRBV27, the J call TRBJ2-7; D not resolved. The germline V and J ends were trimmed by 6 bases and 7 bases, with 19 bases remaining between them. The CDR3 length is 14 residues. Germline assignment: CDR1 MNHEY and CDR2 SMNVEV (reference sequence). CDR3 nucleotides: TGTGCCAGCAGCTTTGCCGGCTTTCAGAGGGAGCAGTACTTC. This sequence encodes CASSFAGFQREQYF.

The chain links TRBV6-5 to TRBJ1-1; D is unclear. V lost 2 bases, J lost 1 base, and 5 bases lay in between. CDR1 is MNHEY and CDR2 is SVGAGI in the germline V gene. The length of the CDR3 is 13 residues. The CDR3 DNA sequence: TGTGCCAGCAGTTACCGGCAGAACACTGAAGCTTTCTTT. Translation gives CASSYRQNTEAFF.

The CDR3: CASSYSAPSNYGYTF. CDR3 DNA sequence: TGTGCCAGCAGTTACTCTGCACCTTCTAACTATGGCTACACCTTC. This chain uses TRBV6-6 with TRBJ1-2; D gene uncertain. CDR1 and CDR2 from the germline V gene are MNHNY and SVGAGI (reference sequence). This CDR3 comprises 15 residues. V was trimmed by 0 bases and J by 0 bases, leaving 8 bases between them.

The chain joins TRBV27 to TRBJ2-3; 10 bases are a match to TRBD2. V gave up 4 bases and J gave up 3 bases; unmatched junction bases: 7. CDR3 length: 16 residues. The germline CDR1 and CDR2 sequences are MNHEY and SMNVEV (reference sequence). The CDR3 loop is CASSSVLAGRTDTQYF. The CDR3 DNA reads TGTGCCAGCAGTTCGGTACTAGCGGGAAGGACAGATACGCAGTATTTT.

The J gene is TRBJ2-3, the V gene TRBV7-3; D may match TRBD1 or TRBD2 (5 bases each). This CDR3 region has 15 residues. Germline V gene data show CDR1 as SGHTA and CDR2 as FQGTGA. The V end lost 5 bases, the J end lost 4 bases, and 16 bases lay between the germline ends. CDR3 bases: TGTGCCAGCAGCCCGGGACCTGCCTTGGCAGATACGCAGTATTTT. It encodes CASSPGPALADTQYF.

This clone was recorded a few times. The chain carries TRBV10-3 and TRBJ2-5, with D possibly matching TRBD2 (6 bases). This CDR3 spans 15 amino acids. The germline CDR1 and CDR2 sequences are ENHRY and SYGVKD. V lost 6 bases and J lost 4, with 18 bases in between. The CDR3 protein is CAIRGSGVRGETQYF. CDR3 in DNA: TGTGCCATCAGAGGTTCGGGAGTTAGGGGAGAGACCCAGTACTTC.

This chain uses TRBV5-5 with TRBJ2-2; D assignment may be TRBD1 or TRBD2 (5 bases each). The germline gives CDR1 SGHKS, CDR2 YYEKEE (reference sequence). Between the trimmed V and J ends, which lost 1 base and 2 bases, there was a span of 9 bases. The CDR3 has 15 residues. The CDR3 coding sequence is TGTGCCAGCAGCTTGACGGGGCATAACACCGGGGAGCTGTTTTTT. Its translation: CASSLTGHNTGELFF. Complete variable domain (other parts from reference TRBV5-5 and TRBJ2-2): DAGVTQSPTHLIKTRGQQVTLRCSPISGHKSVSWYQQVLGQGPQFIFQYYEKEERGRGNFPDRFSARQFPNYSSELNVNALLLGDSALYLCASSLTGHNTGELFFGEGSRLTVL.